These T cell receptor beta chains were read from a single sample in a study of brain T cells in children with intractable seizures. Clones were read by immunoSEQ multiplex PCR, and TCRdb kept only the in-frame ones, dropping some. Of about 320,000 clones detected, over 85% appear once; the ten largest clones hold about 6%. Material: peripheral blood, obtained 5 to 6 months after surgery. The receptors were gathered from a boy less than two years old with tuberous sclerosis and intractable seizures. Each CDR3 is given without its conserved first and last residue.

>16|TRBV10-3|TRBJ2-1
AISESVASGSTYNEQF
>12|TRBV19|TRBJ1-2
ASSIAGAPYGYT
>14|TRBV4-1|TRBJ2-5
ASSRPYGTRGETQY
>11|TRBV5-1|TRBJ2-6
ASTQTGANVLT
>20|TRBV4-1|TRBJ1-2
ASSQGRRGTSGTDITNYGYT
>10|TRBV15|TRBJ2-4
ATSRGPNIQY
>12|TRBV27|TRBJ1-1
ASSLGTMNTEAF
>14|TRBV3-1/TRBV3-2|TRBJ1-4
ASSPNNLATNEKLF
>10|TRBV6-5|TRBJ1-1
ASSSGDTEAF
>13|TRBV3-1/TRBV3-2|TRBJ2-1
ASSHHRVSSDEQF
>12|TRBV5-1|TRBJ2-1
ASSFASGSYEQF
>10|TRBV10-3|TRBJ2-7
AIRDGAYEQY
>12|TRBV6-7|TRBJ1-6
ASSAPGCNSPLH
>11|TRBV29-1|TRBJ2-5
SVGTPYQETQY
>12|TRBV27|TRBJ2-7
ASSSRDGAYEQY
>12|TRBV2|TRBJ1-1
ASSKGQRNTEAF
>13|TRBV7-2|TRBJ1-1
ASSPTGGWSTEAF
>13|TRBV24-1|TRBJ1-2
ATSDFGQGPYGYT
>9|TRBV20-1|TRBJ2-7
SARGQVEQY
>12|TRBV7-9|TRBJ2-7
ASSFQGSPYEQY
>10|TRBV11-1|TRBJ2-7
ASSHISYEQY
>10|TRBV12-3/TRBV12-4|TRBJ2-2
ASSPQAGELF
>14|TRBV9|TRBJ2-5
ASSVEDGTRKETQY
>9|TRBV20-1|TRBJ1-2
SASVEYGYT
>13|TRBV13|TRBJ1-1
ASSHSGGENTEAF
>13|TRBV28|TRBJ1-6
ASIPTAAYNSPLH
>11|TRBV2|TRBJ2-1
ASSESVWHEQF
>9|TRBV6-5|TRBJ2-1
ATKRGDQQF
>13|TRBV5-8|TRBJ2-7
ASSSLPAGGDEQY
>12|TRBV11-1|TRBJ2-2
ASSLYSNTGELF
>13|TRBV19|TRBJ1-5
ASRTGAYSNQPQH
>11|TRBV12-3/TRBV12-4|TRBJ2-7
ASSFTRDYEQY
>14|TRBV29-1|TRBJ1-1
STWTGWLSGETEAF
>12|TRBV28|TRBJ2-7
ASSLRQGAREQY
>14|TRBV18|TRBJ1-1
ASSPDRGRGNTEAF
>13|TRBV5-6|TRBJ1-6
ASSFRSSYNSPLH
>11|TRBV9|TRBJ2-7
ASSGSSSGEQY
>12|TRBV6-5|TRBJ1-6
ASRPRGGNSPLH
>13|TRBV5-4|TRBJ2-1
ASSPGTRAYNEQF
>14|TRBV19|TRBJ2-7
ASSITGAIPSYEQY
>9|TRBV2|TRBJ1-1
ASNRETEAF
>13|TRBV19|TRBJ2-4
ASRETDYHKNIQY
>11|TRBV5-1|TRBJ2-7
ASTGTGSYEQY
>11|TRBV19|TRBJ1-5
ASRGRSNQPQH
>12|TRBV11-3|TRBJ2-5
ASSSPRGGETQY
>12|TRBV27|TRBJ1-3
ASSLSGTGNTIY
>14|TRBV5-6|TRBJ1-5
ASSLGAGASNQPQH
>12|TRBV6-6|TRBJ1-6
ASSYRTSNSPLH
>12|TRBV30|TRBJ2-1
AWSVLDSHNEQF
>16|TRBV4-2|TRBJ2-3
ASSRTSGGSPSTDTQY
>12|TRBV11-3|TRBJ2-7
ASSLGAGRYEQY
>11|TRBV11-3|TRBJ1-2
ASSLTGGVFYT
>16|TRBV5-1|TRBJ1-1
ASSVARWKTEPNTEAF